The 2 T cell receptor beta chains below were found in one sample sequenced in a study of molecular identifiers for immune sequencing clone quantification. TCRdb re-called the PCR reads through MiXCR, storing one row per CDR3 protein. Of 100,000 or so distinct CDR3 sequences listed, 36% are singletons. Sequenced input: naive CD8+ T cells from blood, with Jurkat cell RNA spiked in. Stated subset: FACS-sorted CD8+CD4-CCR7+CD45RA+ naive T cells. The receptor set was obtained from a human donor in good health. Some libraries in this study had Jurkat cell RNA spiked in.

Regarding this clonotype: Since a much larger clone is just one base distant, this may be a read error. This sequence joins TRBV5-1 and TRBJ1-1; D remains unclear. CDR1 is SGHRS and CDR2 is YFSETQ in the germline V gene. The CDR3 covers 13 residues. CDR3 loop: CTSSSSGNTEAFF. The CDR3 DNA reads as TGCACCAGCAGCTCCTCGGGGAACACTGAAGCTTTCTTT.

This chain joins TRBV11-2 and TRBJ2-2; D uncertain. V was clipped by 0 bases and J by 1 base, with 6 bases between them. This CDR3 has 15 residues. Germline CDR1 reads SGHAT; CDR2 reads FQNNGV. The CDR3 protein is CASSLELRNTGELFF. The CDR3 nucleotides read TGTGCCAGCAGCTTAGAATTGCGGAACACCGGGGAGCTGTTTTTT.